This is a list of T cell receptor beta chains from one sample in a study of T cells in Graves' hyperthyroidism and ophthalmopathy. TCRdb independently ran MiXCR on the multiplex PCR reads; one entry per CDR3 protein. The sample has approximately 400,000 distinct CDR3 sequences; 15% to 19% are singletons. The specimen was blood. The receptors come from a woman under 30 with Graves' hyperthyroidism. CDR3s include the opening cysteine and the closing phenylalanine or tryptophan. D genes are given only for firm matches. The listing skips clone size in some rows; elsewhere it reads once, few, many or a size class.

V: TRBV28; J: TRBJ1-5; size: NA; D: NA; DNA: TGTGCCAGCAGTTCCAGAGTAGCTGGAGGTGGCAATCAGCCCCAGCATTTT; CDR3: CASSSRVAGGGNQPQHF
V: TRBV27; J: TRBJ1-1; size: NA; D: NA; DNA: TGTGCCAGCGGGCCGGCCAACCGGGGCACTGAAGCTTTCTTT; CDR3: CASGPANRGTEAFF
V: TRBV5-1; J: TRBJ2-7; size: many; D: NA; DNA: TGCGCCAGCAGCTTGGCCCGTGGGAGCTCGTGGCAGTACTTC; CDR3: CASSLARGSSWQYF
V: TRBV7-8; J: TRBJ1-5; size: NA; D: NA; DNA: TGTGCCAGCAGCTTCGCTAGGGGAATGGGGGATAGCAATCAGCCCCAGCATTTT; CDR3: CASSFARGMGDSNQPQHF
V: TRBV20-1; J: TRBJ2-7; size: many; D: TRBD1; DNA: TGCAGTGCGAGGACAGGGGGCTACGAGCAGTACTTC; CDR3: CSARTGGYEQYF
V: TRBV5-6; J: TRBJ1-6; size: few; D: TRBD1; DNA: TGTGCCAGCAGCTTGGACAGGGGACGGTCACCCCTCCACTTT; CDR3: CASSLDRGRSPLHF
V: TRBV20-1; J: TRBJ2-3; size: many; D: TRBD1; DNA: TGCAGTGCTCCTCCGGGACAGGGGTCCACAGATACGCAGTATTTT; CDR3: CSAPPGQGSTDTQYF
V: TRBV30; J: TRBJ1-3; size: many; D: TRBD1; DNA: TGTGCCTGGACTTACGCCGGGACAGGGGGAAACACCATATATTTT; CDR3: CAWTYAGTGGNTIYF
V: TRBV3-1; J: TRBJ1-2; size: NA; D: NA; DNA: TGTGCCAGCAGCTCCCAGCGGCGGGGGGCTGGCTACACCTTC; CDR3: CASSSQRRGAGYTF
V: TRBV18; J: TRBJ2-7; size: many; D: NA; DNA: TGTGCCAGCTTTGCGGGGTCCCTTCCCTACGAGCAGTACTTC; CDR3: CASFAGSLPYEQYF
V: TRBV29-1; J: TRBJ2-7; size: many; D: NA; DNA: TGCAGCGTTGAAACAGGGGAGGACTACGAGCAGTACTTC; CDR3: CSVETGEDYEQYF
V: TRBV20-1; J: TRBJ2-2; size: NA; D: TRBD1; DNA: TGCAGTGCTAGGACAGGGGACGCAACCGGGGAGCTGTTTTTT; CDR3: CSARTGDATGELFF
V: TRBV18; J: TRBJ2-5; size: NA; D: TRBD2; DNA: TGTGCCAGCTCACTTAGCGGGAGTCTCGAGACCCAGTACTTC; CDR3: CASSLSGSLETQYF
V: TRBV6-2/TRBV6-3; J: TRBJ2-7; size: many; D: NA; DNA: TGTGCCAGCAGTTACGAGACAGAGGACGAGCAGTACTTC; CDR3: CASSYETEDEQYF
V: TRBV20-1; J: TRBJ1-2; size: many; D: TRBD1; DNA: TGCAGTGCTAGAAGGACAGGGATAAGTGGCTACACCTTC; CDR3: CSARRTGISGYTF
V: TRBV20-1; J: TRBJ2-4; size: NA; D: NA; DNA: TGCAGTGCTAGGTACGGGACGATTCAGTACTTC; CDR3: CSARYGTIQYF
V: TRBV7-2; J: TRBJ1-5; size: many; D: NA; DNA: TGTGCCAGCAGCCATGGGGCCGTGGGCAATCAGCCCCAGCATTTT; CDR3: CASSHGAVGNQPQHF
V: TRBV15; J: TRBJ1-1; size: NA; D: TRBD1; DNA: TGTGCCACCAGCAGAGTGGGACAGTCGAACACTGAAGCTTTCTTT; CDR3: CATSRVGQSNTEAFF
V: TRBV7-9; J: TRBJ1-3; size: many; D: TRBD1; DNA: TGTGCCAGCAGCTTGGACAGGGACTCTGGAAACACCATATATTTT; CDR3: CASSLDRDSGNTIYF
V: TRBV5-1; J: TRBJ1-2; size: NA; D: NA; DNA: TGCGCCAGCGACCGGGGGAACTATGGCTACACCTTC; CDR3: CASDRGNYGYTF
V: TRBV15; J: TRBJ2-6; size: NA; D: NA; DNA: TGTGCCACCAGCAGAGAGGGGTACAGGTCTGGGGCCAACGTCCTGACTTTC; CDR3: CATSREGYRSGANVLTF
V: TRBV27; J: TRBJ2-1; size: many; D: TRBD1; DNA: TGTGCCAGCTACAGGGGCCATGAGCAGTTCTTC; CDR3: CASYRGHEQFF
V: TRBV7-9; J: TRBJ2-7; size: many; D: TRBD2; DNA: TGTGCCAGCAGCCCTAGCGGGGGGTTTGCCTACGAGCAGTACTTC; CDR3: CASSPSGGFAYEQYF
V: TRBV5-1; J: TRBJ2-7; size: many; D: TRBD1; DNA: TGCGCCAGCAGCTACGGGACAGGGAACGAGCAGTACTTC; CDR3: CASSYGTGNEQYF
V: TRBV5-1; J: TRBJ2-7; size: many; D: NA; DNA: TGCGCCAGCAGCTCTTCAGGGTACTACGAGCAGTACTTC; CDR3: CASSSSGYYEQYF
V: TRBV7-6; J: TRBJ2-7; size: NA; D: NA; DNA: TGTGCCTGCACCGCCGGCAGGGGTGACGAGCAGTACTTC; CDR3: CACTAGRGDEQYF
V: TRBV27; J: TRBJ2-5; size: many; D: NA; DNA: TGTGCCAGCAGGCCAATAGCCGACCCGGTCCATGAGACCCAGTACTTC; CDR3: CASRPIADPVHETQYF
V: TRBV7-9; J: TRBJ2-1; size: many; D: NA; DNA: TGTGCCAGCAGCCCTCCTGTGGGTGAGCAGTTCTTC; CDR3: CASSPPVGEQFF
V: TRBV6-1; J: TRBJ1-2; size: many; D: TRBD1; DNA: TGTGCCAGCAGTTCCTCAGACAGGGGCGGGGGCTACACCTTC; CDR3: CASSSSDRGGGYTF
V: TRBV6-1; J: TRBJ1-5; size: many; D: NA; DNA: TGTGCCAGCAGTGAAATTGCCCAGAGCAATCAGCCCCAGCATTTT; CDR3: CASSEIAQSNQPQHF
V: TRBV10-1; J: TRBJ2-2; size: many; D: NA; DNA: TGCGCCAGCAGCCCCAATTTGAACACCGGGGAGCTGTTTTTT; CDR3: CASSPNLNTGELFF
V: TRBV5-1; J: TRBJ2-5; size: many; D: TRBD2; DNA: TGCGCCAGCAGCGCGGGACTAGCGGGGGAGAGGTGGGAGACCCAGTACTTC; CDR3: CASSAGLAGERWETQYF
V: TRBV3-1; J: TRBJ1-2; size: many; D: NA; DNA: TGTGCCAGCAAAGGCGGAGGGGGGACTTATGGCTACACCTTC; CDR3: CASKGGGGTYGYTF
V: TRBV5-8; J: TRBJ1-2; size: many; D: TRBD1; DNA: TGTGCCAGCAGCTCCGGGACAGGGAACGTTCTCTATGGCTACACCTTC; CDR3: CASSSGTGNVLYGYTF
V: TRBV12-3/TRBV12-4; J: TRBJ1-2; size: many; D: NA; DNA: TGTGCCACCACGGGGGGAGATTATGGCTACACCTTC; CDR3: CATTGGDYGYTF
V: TRBV20-1; J: TRBJ1-1; size: many; D: TRBD1; DNA: TGCAGTGCTAGCCCCCTACAGGGGATGAACACTGAAGCTTTCTTT; CDR3: CSASPLQGMNTEAFF
V: TRBV12-3/TRBV12-4; J: TRBJ2-3; size: many; D: TRBD2; DNA: TGTGCCAGCAGTCCGCCTTTGGGACGGATGATTTCTAGCGGGGGGTCTACCCGCACAGATACGCAGTATTTT; CDR3: CASSPPLGRMISSGGSTRTDTQYF
V: TRBV11-2; J: TRBJ1-6; size: many; D: TRBD1; DNA: TGTGCCAGCGTCGGGACAGCGGACTCACCCCTCCACTTT; CDR3: CASVGTADSPLHF
V: TRBV6-1; J: TRBJ2-2; size: many; D: NA; DNA: TGTGCCAGCAGTCGAAGGGCAGGGAAGGGTGCCGGGGAGCTGTTTTTT; CDR3: CASSRRAGKGAGELFF
V: TRBV5-1; J: TRBJ1-5; size: many; D: NA; DNA: TGCGCCAGCAGCCCCGGGACGGACAACAATCAGCCCCAGCATTTT; CDR3: CASSPGTDNNQPQHF
V: TRBV20-1; J: TRBJ2-3; size: many; D: NA; DNA: TGCAGTGCCCCCCTTGGGACTGCCACAGATACGCAGTATTTT; CDR3: CSAPLGTATDTQYF
V: TRBV7-2; J: TRBJ2-3; size: many; D: TRBD2; DNA: TGTGCCAGCAGCTTAAATTATTTCGGGGGGGCCGCAGATACGCAGTATTTT; CDR3: CASSLNYFGGAADTQYF
V: TRBV11-2; J: TRBJ2-1; size: many; D: NA; DNA: TGTGCCAGCAGCTTCCTAGCGGAGCAGTTCTTC; CDR3: CASSFLAEQFF
V: TRBV12-5; J: TRBJ2-7; size: NA; D: NA; DNA: TGTGCTAGTGGTCCCGGGCCCTCCCCCGAGCAGTACTTC; CDR3: CASGPGPSPEQYF
V: TRBV27; J: TRBJ2-7; size: NA; D: TRBD1; DNA: TGTGCCAGCAGTTCCCATTCGGGACAGGGGGCTTTCGAGCAGTACTTC; CDR3: CASSSHSGQGAFEQYF
V: TRBV2; J: TRBJ1-4; size: NA; D: NA; DNA: TGTGCCAGCAGTGAACAGGATAATGAAAAACTGTTTTTT; CDR3: CASSEQDNEKLFF
V: TRBV28; J: TRBJ1-2; size: many; D: NA; DNA: TGTGCCAGCAGTTCTTGGGAATCAAGGGGCTACACCTTC; CDR3: CASSSWESRGYTF
V: TRBV7-2; J: TRBJ2-1; size: many; D: TRBD2; DNA: TGTGCCAGCATCATGGGATTAGCGGGAGGATACAATGAGCAGTTCTTC; CDR3: CASIMGLAGGYNEQFF
V: TRBV5-1; J: TRBJ1-1; size: many; D: TRBD1; DNA: TGCGCCAGCAGCTTGCAGGGGGCGAACACTGAAGCTTTCTTT; CDR3: CASSLQGANTEAFF
V: TRBV6-1; J: TRBJ2-1; size: NA; D: TRBD1; DNA: TGTGCCAGCAGCGGTAGGATGGGACAGAATTACAATGAGCAGTTCTTC; CDR3: CASSGRMGQNYNEQFF
V: TRBV2; J: TRBJ1-2; size: few; D: TRBD1; DNA: TGTGCCAGCAAATTTATAGGGACAGGTCTATATGGCTACACCTTC; CDR3: CASKFIGTGLYGYTF
V: TRBV2; J: TRBJ2-1; size: few; D: TRBD2; DNA: TGTGCCAGCGGGACTAGCGGGGAGATATACAATGAGCAGTTCTTC; CDR3: CASGTSGEIYNEQFF
V: TRBV30; J: TRBJ1-1; size: few; D: NA; DNA: TGTGCCTGGACCCTAGGAGGTATTAACACTGAAGCTTTCTTT; CDR3: CAWTLGGINTEAFF
V: TRBV11-2; J: TRBJ1-3; size: many; D: NA; DNA: TGTGCCAGCAGCTTTTTCGTCGACGGAAACACCATATATTTT; CDR3: CASSFFVDGNTIYF
V: TRBV7-9; J: TRBJ2-5; size: NA; D: TRBD1; DNA: TGTGCCAGCAGCCAACAGGGGGTCCAAGAGACCCAGTACTTC; CDR3: CASSQQGVQETQYF
V: TRBV11-2; J: TRBJ1-5; size: many; D: NA; DNA: TGTGCCAGCAGCTTACCCGGACAGAGCGGTCAGCCCCAGCATTTT; CDR3: CASSLPGQSGQPQHF
V: TRBV28; J: TRBJ2-5; size: many; D: TRBD1; DNA: TGTGCCAGCAGTGGGGGACAGCGGATTCAGGAGACCCAGTACTTC; CDR3: CASSGGQRIQETQYF